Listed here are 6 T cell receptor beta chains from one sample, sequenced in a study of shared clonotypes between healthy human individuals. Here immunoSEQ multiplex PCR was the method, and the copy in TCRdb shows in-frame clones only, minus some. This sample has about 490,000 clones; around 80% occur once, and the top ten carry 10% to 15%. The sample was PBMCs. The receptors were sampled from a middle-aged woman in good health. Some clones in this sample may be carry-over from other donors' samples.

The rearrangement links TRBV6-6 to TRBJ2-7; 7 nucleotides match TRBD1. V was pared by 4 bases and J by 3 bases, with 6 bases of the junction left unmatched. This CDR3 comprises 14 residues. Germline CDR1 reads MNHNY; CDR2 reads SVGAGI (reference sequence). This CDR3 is CASSSDRAYYEQYF. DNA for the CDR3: TGTGCCAGCAGTTCCGACAGGGCCTACTACGAGCAGTACTTC.

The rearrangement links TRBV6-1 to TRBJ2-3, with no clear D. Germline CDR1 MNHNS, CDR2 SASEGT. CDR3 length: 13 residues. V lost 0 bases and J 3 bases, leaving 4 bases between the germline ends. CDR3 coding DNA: TGTGCCAGCAGTGAAGCAGAGACAGATACGCAGTATTTT. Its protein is CASSEAETDTQYF.

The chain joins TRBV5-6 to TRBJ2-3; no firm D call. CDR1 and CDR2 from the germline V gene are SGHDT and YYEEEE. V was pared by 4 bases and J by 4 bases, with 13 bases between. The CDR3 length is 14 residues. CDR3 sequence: CASSLVGAADTQYF. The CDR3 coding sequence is TGTGCCAGCAGCCTGGTTGGTGCTGCAGATACGCAGTATTTT.

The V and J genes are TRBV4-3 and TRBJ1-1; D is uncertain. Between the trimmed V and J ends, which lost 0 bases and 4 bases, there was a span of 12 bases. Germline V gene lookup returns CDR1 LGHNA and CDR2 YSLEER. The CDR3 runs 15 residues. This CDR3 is CASSQEVGIRTEAFF. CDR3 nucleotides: TGCGCCAGCAGCCAAGAGGTAGGGATTCGCACTGAAGCTTTCTTT.

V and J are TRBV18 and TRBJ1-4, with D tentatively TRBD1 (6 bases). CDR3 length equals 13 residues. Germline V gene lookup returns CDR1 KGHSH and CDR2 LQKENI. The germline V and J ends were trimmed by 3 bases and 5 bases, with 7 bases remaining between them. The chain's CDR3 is CASSPGQNEKLFF. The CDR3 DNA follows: TGTGCCAGCTCACCCGGACAGAATGAAAAACTGTTTTTT.

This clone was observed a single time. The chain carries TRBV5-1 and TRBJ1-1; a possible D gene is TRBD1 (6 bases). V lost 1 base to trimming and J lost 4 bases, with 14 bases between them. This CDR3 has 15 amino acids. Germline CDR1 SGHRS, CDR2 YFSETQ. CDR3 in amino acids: CASSLRGGGGTEAFF. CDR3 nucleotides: TGCGCCAGCAGCTTGCGCGGGGGCGGAGGCACTGAAGCTTTCTTT.